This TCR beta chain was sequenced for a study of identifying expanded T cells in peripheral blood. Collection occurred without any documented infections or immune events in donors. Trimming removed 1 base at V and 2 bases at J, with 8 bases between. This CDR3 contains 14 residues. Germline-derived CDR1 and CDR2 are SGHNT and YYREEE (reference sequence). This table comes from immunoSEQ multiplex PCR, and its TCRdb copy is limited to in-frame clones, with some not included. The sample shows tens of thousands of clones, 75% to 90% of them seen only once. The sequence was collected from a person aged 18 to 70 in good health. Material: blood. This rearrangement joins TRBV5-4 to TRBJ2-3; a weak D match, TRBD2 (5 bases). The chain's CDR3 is CASSLTSFTDTQYF. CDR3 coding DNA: TGTGCCAGCAGCTTGACTAGTTTCACAGATACGCAGTATTTT.